This is a list of T cell receptor beta chains from one sample in a study of T cell responses to AZD1222 COVID-19 vaccine. Produced via immunoSEQ multiplex PCR; TCRdb's table is partial and in-frame only. Here the sample spans about 120,000 clones, around 84% being singletons. Sequenced here: peripheral blood, sampled 28 days after the second AZD1222 dose. Receptor source: an adult who received the AZD1222 COVID-19 vaccine. Both conserved end residues are part of each CDR3. The D gene is left open where the match is weak. Some rows have no size entry. The others give once, few or many, or a class for an expanded clone.

TRBV5-1	TRBJ2-7	.	.	TGCGCCAGCAGCTTGGAGGCGGGAAACTCCTACGAGCAGTACTTC	CASSLEAGNSYEQYF
TRBV7-9	TRBJ2-3	TRBD1	.	TGTGCCAGCAGCTTGGGACAGAACACAGATACGCAGTATTTT	CASSLGQNTDTQYF
TRBV5-4	TRBJ2-3	TRBD2	once	TGTGCCAGCAGCTCCTACGGAGGAACGGGGGGGCCAGATACGCAGTATTTT	CASSSYGGTGGPDTQYF
TRBV29-1	TRBJ2-5	.	.	TGCAGCGCCTACAACCAGCACGCGGAGACCCAGTACTTC	CSAYNQHAETQYF
TRBV9	TRBJ1-2	.	few	TGTGCCAGCAGCGTAGAGGTTGGCTATGGCTACACCTTC	CASSVEVGYGYTF
TRBV7-2	TRBJ1-2	.	once	TGTGCCAGCAGCTTATTAGGGACTCGGAACTACACCTTC	CASSLLGTRNYTF
TRBV10-3	TRBJ2-2	.	.	TGTGCCATCAGTGAGCGGCGATCGAACACCGGGGAGCTGTTTTTT	CAISERRSNTGELFF
TRBV7-6	TRBJ2-5	.	.	TGTGCCAGCAGCTTAGCCGTTCCAGGGACGGAAGAGACCCAGTACTTC	CASSLAVPGTEETQYF
TRBV27	TRBJ2-7	TRBD2	.	TGTGCCATGCATAGCGGGAGGAGCTCCTACGAGCAGTACTTC	CAMHSGRSSYEQYF
TRBV29-1	TRBJ2-5	.	.	TGCAGCGTCCCAGTCCCCCAGGAACAAGAGACCCAGTACTTC	CSVPVPQEQETQYF
TRBV7-9	TRBJ1-2	TRBD1	.	TGTGCCAGCAGCACCGGGACAGAGAACTATGGCTACACCTTC	CASSTGTENYGYTF
TRBV11-3	TRBJ2-7	.	.	TGTGCCAGCAGCTTAGCTCAGAACTACGAGCAGTACTTC	CASSLAQNYEQYF
TRBV2	TRBJ2-7	.	.	TGTGCCAGCAGTCCCTTTGGTACTATCTCCTACGAGCAGTACTTC	CASSPFGTISYEQYF
TRBV5-5	TRBJ1-5	.	.	TGTGCCAGCAGTAAGGAGTATAATCAGCCCCAGCATTTT	CASSKEYNQPQHF
TRBV6-4	TRBJ2-2	.	.	TGTGCCAGCAGTGACTCCCAAAACACCGGGGAGCTGTTTTTT	CASSDSQNTGELFF
TRBV6-2/TRBV6-3	TRBJ2-3	.	.	TGTGCCAGCAGTCAGCGCGGGGGCTACACAGATACGCAGTATTTT	CASSQRGGYTDTQYF
TRBV27	TRBJ1-2	TRBD1	.	TGTGCCACCTCCGAGTGGGGACAGGCTAACTATGGCTACACCTTC	CATSEWGQANYGYTF
TRBV5-1	TRBJ1-2	.	.	TGCGCCAGCAGATCAGACATTAACTATGGCTACACCTTC	CASRSDINYGYTF
TRBV11-2	TRBJ2-7	.	.	TGTGCCAGCAGCTCCCGGTTTTCAGCCTACGAGCAGTACTTC	CASSSRFSAYEQYF
TRBV9	TRBJ2-3	.	.	TGTGCCAGCAGCGTTGGGGGGCAAGACACAGATACGCAGTATTTT	CASSVGGQDTDTQYF
TRBV7-9	TRBJ2-2	.	once	TGTGCCAGCACCAAAGACCCAGGATTTTTAAACACCGGGGAGCTGTTTTTT	CASTKDPGFLNTGELFF
TRBV6-6	TRBJ1-5	TRBD1	.	TGTGCCAGCAGCCCAGGACAGGGGGTGGATCAGCCCCAGCATTTT	CASSPGQGVDQPQHF
TRBV18	TRBJ1-4	TRBD1	.	TGTGCCAGCTCAACCACCACAGGGGTAAATGAAAAACTGTTTTTT	CASSTTTGVNEKLFF
TRBV7-3	TRBJ2-2	.	.	TGTGCCAGCACCCGGGACACCGGGGAGCTGTTTTTT	CASTRDTGELFF
TRBV6-5	TRBJ1-6	.	.	TGTGCCAGCAGTATAGGGGGGACCAATTCACCCCTCCACTTT	CASSIGGTNSPLHF
TRBV7-3	TRBJ2-1	TRBD1	.	TGTGCCAGCAGCCCGGGGACAGTTCCTGGCAATGAGCAGTTCTTC	CASSPGTVPGNEQFF
TRBV5-1	TRBJ1-2	.	.	TGCGCCAGCAGCACTGGCGCGGGGGGTTTAAACTATGGCTACACCTTC	CASSTGAGGLNYGYTF
TRBV6-6	TRBJ1-5	.	.	TGTGCCAGCAGTCCAAAATCCACAGAGCCACCAACAAACAATCAGCCCCAGCATTTT	CASSPKSTEPPTNNQPQHF
TRBV28	TRBJ2-1	TRBD2	once	TGTGCCAGCAGTCAACTAGCGGAGCCCCCGGAGGATGAGCAGTTCTTC	CASSQLAEPPEDEQFF
TRBV19	TRBJ1-3	.	few	TGTGCCAGTAGTATTGATGGCCTCGTACGAAACACCATATATTTT	CASSIDGLVRNTIYF
TRBV24-1	TRBJ1-5	TRBD1	once	TGTGCCACCAGTGATCTTGGACAGGGGCAAGAGCCCCAGCATTTT	CATSDLGQGQEPQHF
TRBV27	TRBJ1-5	.	.	TGTGCCAGCCGATCGCTTGGTACGGGGCACAGCAATCAGCCCCAGCATTTT	CASRSLGTGHSNQPQHF
TRBV5-1	TRBJ2-1	TRBD1	few	TGCGCCAGCAGCTTGAGACAGGGGAATGAGCAGTTCTTC	CASSLRQGNEQFF
TRBV9	TRBJ2-5	TRBD2	.	TGTGCCAGCAGCGTAGGGTCACGGGAGGAGGAGACCCAGTACTTC	CASSVGSREEETQYF
TRBV3-1/TRBV3-2	TRBJ1-4	.	.	TGTGCCAGCAGCCTAAACTCAGGAAACTGGGGGGAAAAACTGTTTTTT	CASSLNSGNWGEKLFF
TRBV7-7	TRBJ2-5	.	.	TGTGCCAGCAGCCCGGGACTCCTCAAAGAGACCCAGTACTTC	CASSPGLLKETQYF
TRBV28	TRBJ1-2	.	.	TGTGCCAGCAGACCTGGGGGTGGGGGATACACCTTC	CASRPGGGGYTF
TRBV19	TRBJ1-2	.	.	TGTGCCAGTAGTATACAGGCCCGACTTAACTATGGCTACACCTTC	CASSIQARLNYGYTF
TRBV4-1	TRBJ1-6	.	.	TGCGCCAGCAGCCAAGGACAGCGCAATTCACCCCTCCACTTT	CASSQGQRNSPLHF
TRBV3-1/TRBV3-2	TRBJ2-7	TRBD2	.	TGTGCCAGCAGCCAAGACCCTCCGGGACTAGCGGACTCCTACGAGCAGTACTTC	CASSQDPPGLADSYEQYF
TRBV3-1/TRBV3-2	TRBJ2-7	TRBD2	.	TGTGCCAGCAGCCAAGATAGGACTAGCGGGAGATTCTCCTACGAGCAGTACTTC	CASSQDRTSGRFSYEQYF
TRBV7-6	TRBJ1-2	TRBD1	once	TGTGCCAGCAGCTTAACACAGGGGGATGGCTACACCTTC	CASSLTQGDGYTF
TRBV12-5	TRBJ2-1	.	.	TGTGCTAGTGGTTTGGTAGAAGGGGTCTACAATGAGCAGTTCTTC	CASGLVEGVYNEQFF
TRBV7-6	TRBJ2-2	TRBD2	.	TGTGCCAGCAGCTTAGCTAGCGGGGGACTTCACACCGGGGAGCTGTTTTTT	CASSLASGGLHTGELFF
TRBV4-2	TRBJ1-6	.	.	TGTGCCAGCAGCCACGATTCAGGGGTTTCCAAACCCCTCCACTTT	CASSHDSGVSKPLHF
TRBV19	TRBJ1-2	.	few	TGTGCCAGTAAACAAAGTCGGGCGGTTTGGTATGGCTACACCTTC	CASKQSRAVWYGYTF